This T cell receptor beta chain is from a study of T cell responses to AZD1222 COVID-19 vaccine. Germline CDR1 reads ENHRY; CDR2 reads SYGVKD. V shed 7 bases, J shed 5 bases, and the junction held 4 bases outside the gene matches. The CDR3 loop spans 13 amino acids. Sequencing was performed with immunoSEQ multiplex PCR; in TCRdb, only in-frame clones are kept and a portion is missing. The sample has 150,000 to 160,000 clones, roughly nine tenths seen once; the top ten hold 5.5%. This sequence joins TRBV10-3 and TRBJ2-4; 8 nucleotides align to TRBD2. The specimen was peripheral blood, collected on day 0 of MenACWY control vaccination. The sequence was collected from an adult in good health. DNA of the CDR3: TGTGCCATCACCTCGGGAGGGCAAAACATTCAGTACTTC. It encodes CAITSGGQNIQYF.